These 25 T cell receptor beta chains share one sample of origin, sequenced in a study of cytomegalovirus exposure and HLA in healthy donors. PCR was performed using 60 Vbeta and 13 Jbeta primers. Profiling relied on immunoSEQ multiplex PCR, and the TCRdb table lists in-frame clones only, not all of them. The sample shows 150,000 or so clones, 60% to 80% of them seen only once. Sequenced sample: PBMCs. These receptors originate from a man aged 40-49 years in good health and CMV-seronegative.

This chain connects TRBV5-4 to TRBJ1-2, with D possibly being TRBD1 (5 bases). Trimming removed 4 bases from V and 6 bases from J, with 25 bases in between. The CDR3 extends over 17 amino acids. Germline V gives CDR1 SGHNT, CDR2 YYREEE (reference sequence). Written as DNA, the CDR3 is TGTGCCAGCAGCAGCTTGGGCGGACAAACTATTGGTGATGGCTACACCTTC. Amino acids: CASSSLGGQTIGDGYTF.

The V and J genes are TRBV19 and TRBJ1-1, with D uncertain. The V and J ends lost 9 bases and 1 base respectively, with 9 bases between them. The CDR3 is 12 residues long. Germline assignment: CDR1 LNHDA and CDR2 SQIVND (reference sequence). The CDR3 loop is CASTDGNTEAFF. CDR3 bases: TGTGCCAGCACAGACGGGAACACTGAAGCTTTCTTT.

The V gene is TRBV5-1, the J gene TRBJ1-1; maybe TRBD1 (6 bases). The V and J ends lost 6 bases and 0 bases respectively, with 21 bases between them. Germline CDR1 is SGHRS and CDR2 is YFSETQ. The CDR3 is 17 amino acids. CDR3 sequence reads: CASTLEAGGGVNTEAFF. CDR3 DNA sequence: TGCGCCAGCACCCTGGAAGCGGGGGGCGGGGTGAACACTGAAGCTTTCTTT.

This chain connects TRBV5-4 to TRBJ2-1, with TRBD2 identical over 8 bases. After removal of 6 bases from V and 6 bases from J, the junction contained 11 bases not matched to a gene. In germline, CDR1 is SGHNT, CDR2 YYREEE (reference sequence). The CDR3 contains 15 residues. CDR3 nucleotide sequence: TGTGCCAGCACTCCCAGGGCGGGGGGCCCCAATGAGCAGTTCTTC. It translates to CASTPRAGGPNEQFF.

The chain recombines TRBV6-1 with TRBJ1-6; D uncertain. The germline CDR1 and CDR2 sequences are MNHNS and SASEGT. The CDR3 extends over 15 amino acids. V dropped 8 bases and J dropped 7 bases, with 18 bases sitting between them. CDR3 DNA sequence: TGTGCCAGCCGAACCTCGCGCGGGTTGAATTCACCCCTCCACTTT. Encoded protein: CASRTSRGLNSPLHF.

The V gene is TRBV19, the J gene TRBJ1-1; unclear D gene. Trimming cost V 3 bases and J 7 bases, with 6 bases left between them. Germline V lookup: CDR1 LNHDA, CDR2 SQIVND (reference sequence). CDR3 length: 11 residues. CDR3 residues: CASSMGVEAFF. In DNA, the CDR3 is TGTGCCAGTAGTATGGGAGTTGAAGCTTTCTTT.

Only one count was recorded for this clone. The chain has TRBV20-1 and TRBJ2-5, with 9 nucleotides matching TRBD1. In germline, CDR1 is DFQATT, CDR2 SNEGSKA (reference sequence). The CDR3 totals 11 residues. Unmatched junction bases numbered 0, after V lost 6 bases and J lost 4 bases. The CDR3 protein is CSAGQGETQYF. The CDR3 DNA reads as TGCAGTGCGGGACAGGGAGAGACCCAGTACTTC.

The rearrangement joins TRBV14 to TRBJ2-3; tentative D call: TRBD2 (5 bases). Per germline, CDR1 SGHDN and CDR2 FVKESK. The CDR3 extends over 14 amino acids. V lost 4 bases to trimming and J lost 3 bases, with 11 bases between them. CDR3 in DNA: TGTGCCAGCAGCCCCTCTACTAGAACAGATACGCAGTATTTT. As protein: CASSPSTRTDTQYF.

This chain uses TRBV5-6 with TRBJ2-3; possibly TRBD1 for D (6 bases). The CDR3 has 17 residues. V shed 3 bases and J shed 3 bases, with 20 bases lying between them. CDR1 is SGHDT, CDR2 YYEEEE, per germline. The CDR3 region is CASSSQGFGYRTDTQYF. CDR3 nucleotide sequence: TGTGCCAGCAGCTCCCAGGGGTTCGGGTATCGTACAGATACGCAGTATTTT.

The rearrangement links TRBV28 to TRBJ2-7; 8 bases are shared with TRBD2. CDR3 size: 15 residues. The germline V gene encodes CDR1 MDHEN and CDR2 SYDVKM. Trimming cost V 7 bases and J 0 bases; bases outside gene matches: 8. The DNA for the CDR3 is TGTGCCAGCACCCGACGGGGGGGCTACTCCTACGAGCAGTACTTC. As protein: CASTRRGGYSYEQYF. The full variable domain, rest sourced from reference TRBV28 and TRBJ2-7, is DVKVTQSSRYLVKRTGEKVFLECVQDMDHENMFWYRQDPGLGLRLIYFSYDVKMKEKGDIPEGYSVSREKKERFSLILESASTNQTSMYLCASTRRGGYSYEQYFGPGTRLTVT.

CDR3 in DNA: TGTGCCAGCAGCTTATATCGGGGACAGGCCTTAGGGGACGAGCAGTACTTC. Translating it yields CASSLYRGQALGDEQYF. The chain couples TRBV11-1 to TRBJ2-7, with 8 bases lining up with TRBD1. This CDR3 comprises 17 residues. The V and J ends lost 2 bases and 5 bases, in that order; junction bases with no gene match: 14. The germline V gene encodes CDR1 SGHAT and CDR2 FQDESV (reference sequence).

The V call is TRBV6-5, the J call TRBJ1-3; TRBD1 is a possible D gene (6 bases). Germline CDR1 and CDR2: MNHEY and SVGAGI. V was clipped by 5 bases and J by 4 bases, with 12 bases between them. This CDR3 is built from 14 residues. This CDR3 reads CASSPLGTGNTIYF. The DNA of the CDR3 is TGTGCCAGCAGTCCTCTAGGGACAGGAAACACCATATATTTT.

In this sample, this clone turned up once. The chain carries TRBV5-1 and TRBJ2-1; D not certain. With 1 base removed from V and 6 bases from J, the gap between germline ends came to 8 bases. Germline loops: CDR1 SGHRS, CDR2 YFSETQ. This CDR3 contains 13 residues. The CDR3 DNA sequence: TGCGCCAGCAGCTTGAACACCTTCAATGAGCAGTTCTTC. Its translation is CASSLNTFNEQFF. The full variable domain, with the rest looked up from reference TRBV5-1 and TRBJ2-1, is KAGVTQTPRYLIKTRGQQVTLSCSPISGHRSVSWYQQTPGQGLQFLFEYFSETQRNKGNFPGRFSGRQFSNSRSEMNVSTLELGDSALYLCASSLNTFNEQFFGPGTRLTVL.

The genes are TRBV19 and TRBJ1-1, with 7 bases fitting TRBD1. This CDR3 comprises 15 residues. The J segment lost 1 base and the V segment lost 11 bases, leaving 13 bases of the junction unmatched. Looked up from germline, CDR1 is LNHDA and CDR2 is SQIVND (reference sequence). CDR3 DNA sequence: TGTGCCCGATTCGACAGGGTCTTTAGGAACACTGAAGCTTTCTTT. The encoded protein is CARFDRVFRNTEAFF. Variable domain in full (rest from reference TRBV19 and TRBJ1-1): DGGITQSPKYLFRKEGQNVTLSCEQNLNHDAMYWYRQDPGQGLRLIYYSQIVNDFQKGDIAEGYSVSREKKESFPLTVTSAQKNPTAFYLCARFDRVFRNTEAFFGQGTRLTVV.

This clone was seen more than once but under ten times. The CDR3, as DNA: TGTGCCATCAGTGAGGCGGGACAGGCGACTCTCGATGGCTACACCTTC. This sequence encodes CAISEAGQATLDGYTF. J is TRBJ1-2 and V is TRBV10-3; 8 positions agree with TRBD1. Germline V gene lookup returns CDR1 ENHRY and CDR2 SYGVKD. The CDR3 totals 16 residues. With V trimmed by 2 bases and J by 6 bases, 11 bases remained unmatched.

This clone was counted only a few times. Here the CDR3 reads CASSLKDPSRAYNEQFF. The CDR3 DNA sequence: TGCGCCAGCAGCTTAAAAGATCCCTCGAGGGCCTACAATGAGCAGTTCTTC. The chain employs TRBV5-1 and TRBJ2-1, with D perhaps matching TRBD2 (5 bases). The ends were cut back, 2 bases at V and 2 bases at J, with 17 bases in the middle. This CDR3 spans 17 amino acids. Germline CDR1 is SGHRS and CDR2 is YFSETQ.

The CDR3: CASRGGGSYEQYF. The CDR3 DNA is TGTGCCAGTAGGGGCGGGGGCTCCTACGAGCAGTACTTC. J is TRBJ2-7 and V is TRBV19, with 7 bases fitting TRBD2. J was trimmed by 0 bases and V by 6 bases; bases with no gene match: 2. This CDR3 contains 13 residues. Germline lookup yields CDR1 LNHDA and CDR2 SQIVND (reference sequence).

The chain recombines TRBV7-2 with TRBJ2-7; TRBD1 matches 7 bases. The CDR3 is 12 amino acids. Germline V gene sequence: CDR1 SGHTA, CDR2 FQGNSA. After removal of 5 bases from V and 6 bases from J, the junction contained 4 bases not matched to a gene. As DNA, the CDR3 is TGTGCCAGCAGCATGTGGACAGGCGAGCAGTACTTC. This encodes CASSMWTGEQYF.

The chain has TRBV11-2 and TRBJ1-1; maybe TRBD1 (5 bases). Deletions cut 1 base from V and 5 bases from J, with 20 bases between. The V gene's germline CDR1 is SGHAT and CDR2 FQNNGV. There are 17 residues in the CDR3. The CDR3 coding sequence is TGTGCCAGCAGCTTAGGTAATTCAGGGCTCCCTGAGACTGAAGCTTTCTTT. It translates to CASSLGNSGLPETEAFF.

The chain joins TRBV11-3 to TRBJ2-2; D is uncertain. The CDR3 extends over 14 amino acids. V was shortened by 4 bases and J by 3 bases, with 9 bases between the two germline ends. The germline V gene encodes CDR1 SGHNT and CDR2 YENEEA. CDR3 protein: CASSSSKDTGELFF. DNA of the CDR3: TGTGCCAGCAGCTCTAGTAAGGACACCGGGGAGCTGTTTTTT.

V and J are TRBV18 and TRBJ2-1; 10 positions agree with TRBD2. In germline, CDR1 is KGHSH, CDR2 LQKENI. The CDR3 has 16 amino acids. J was trimmed by 7 bases and V by 4 bases; bases with no gene match: 10. The CDR3, as DNA: TGTGCCAGCTCACTAGGAAGCGGGGGGGTTCGAAATGAGCAGTTCTTC. Translated: CASSLGSGGVRNEQFF. Filled out from reference TRBV18 and TRBJ2-1, the complete variable domain reads NAGVMQNPRHLVRRRGQEARLRCSPMKGHSHVYWYRQLPEEGLKFMVYLQKENIIDESGMPKERFSAEFPKEGPSILRIQQVVRGDSAAYFCASSLGSGGVRNEQFFGPGTRLTVL.

The chain is built from TRBV2 and TRBJ1-1; possible D gene TRBD1, 5 bases. V was cut by 1 base and J by 6 bases, with 18 bases left in between. The V gene's germline CDR1 is SNHLY and CDR2 FYNNEI. The CDR3 is 16 residues long. The CDR3 DNA follows: TGTGCCAGCAGTGAAGGTGGAGCAGCCCTAGGGGCTGAAGCTTTCTTT. Translation: CASSEGGAALGAEAFF. The variable domain in full, with the rest retrieved from reference TRBV2 and TRBJ1-1, is EPEVTQTPSHQVTQMGQEVILRCVPISNHLYFYWYRQILGQKVEFLVSFYNNEISEKSEIFDDQFSVERPDGSNFTLKIRSTKLEDSAMYFCASSEGGAALGAEAFFGQGTRLTVV.

The gene calls are TRBV7-6 and TRBJ2-7; 10 bases line up with TRBD1. CDR3 size: 15 residues. V lost 0 bases and J lost 2; bases outside the gene matches: 1. CDR1 SGHVS and CDR2 FNYEAQ come from the germline V gene. The DNA of the CDR3 is TGTGCCAGCAGCTTAGCGGGACAGGGGACCTACGAGCAGTACTTC. Protein product: CASSLAGQGTYEQYF.

V usage is TRBV10-3 and J usage is TRBJ1-6, with unresolved D. Germline loops: CDR1 ENHRY, CDR2 SYGVKD. The CDR3 extends over 15 amino acids. The V end was cut by 6 bases, the J end by 2 bases, with 11 bases between. The CDR3 reads CAIRRQEAYNSPLHF. The CDR3 DNA reads as TGTGCCATCAGGCGGCAGGAGGCCTATAATTCACCCCTCCACTTT.

The V call is TRBV29-1, the J call TRBJ2-3, with D tentatively TRBD1 (5 bases). This CDR3 contains 13 residues. From germline, CDR1 is SQVTM and CDR2 ANQGSEA. Trimming pared 4 bases from V and 1 base from J, leaving 9 bases between. The CDR3 sequence is CSVVRAGTDTQYF. Written as DNA, the CDR3 is TGCAGCGTTGTCAGGGCTGGCACAGATACGCAGTATTTT.